What follows are 26 T cell receptor beta chains derived from one specimen sequenced in a study of T cells in Graves' hyperthyroidism and ophthalmopathy. There were TCR beta CDR3 regions amplified from RNA transcripts. Carried out on the TCR CDR3, a first-round RT-PCR used the HTBI primer set. TCRdb processed the multiplex PCR reads anew with MiXCR; each CDR3 protein has one entry. The top ten clones hold 15% to 20% of a sample with 690,000 or so distinct CDR3 sequences, roughly a sixth of them seen once. The sample was blood. The source is a woman in her fifties or sixties with Graves' hyperthyroidism that later progressed to Graves' ophthalmopathy.

This clonotype was counted between two and nine times. The germline gene is not matched at one end of the junction; a read error may be the cause. V and J are TRBV7-7 and TRBJ2-5; tentatively, D is TRBD1 or TRBD2 (5 bases each). The CDR3 consists of 19 residues. Per the germline V gene, CDR1 is SSHAT and CDR2 is FNYEAQ (reference sequence). The CDR3 DNA reads TGTGCTAGCAGCTTAGCGATGGCCACCTCATTGGGGCTTCAAGAGACCCAGTACTTC. This translates into CASSLAMATSLGLQETQYF. Complete variable domain (other parts from reference TRBV7-7 and TRBJ2-5): GAGVSQSPRYKVTKRGQDVTLRCDPISSHATLYWYQQALGQGPEFLTYFNYEAQPDKSGLPSDRFSAERPEGSISTLTIQRTEQRDSAMYRCASSLAMATSLGLQETQYFGPGTRLLVL.

In this sample, this clonotype turned up a few times. V usage is TRBV5-1 and J usage is TRBJ2-3; D perhaps matches TRBD1 (6 bases). Germline values: CDR1 SGHRS, CDR2 YFSETQ. V gave up 4 bases and J gave up 0 bases, with 18 bases separating them. The CDR3 is 17 amino acids. CDR3 sequence: CASSPETGYTSTDTQYF. CDR3 sequence (DNA): TGCGCCAGCAGCCCTGAAACAGGGTACACTAGCACAGATACGCAGTATTTT.

The chain links TRBV10-1 to TRBJ2-3; TRBD2 is a possible D gene (5 bases). CDR1 and CDR2 (germline): WNHNN, SYGVQD (reference sequence). This CDR3 comprises 14 residues. V shed 0 bases and J shed 3 bases, with 7 bases lying between them. CDR3 protein: CASSESSETDTQYF. As DNA, the CDR3 is TGCGCCAGCAGTGAGTCTAGCGAGACAGATACGCAGTATTTT.

This clonotype was counted ten times or more. CDR3 sequence: CASSVSAGELFF. The CDR3 region has the DNA TGTGCCAGCAGTGTATCGGCCGGGGAGCTGTTTTTT. V gene TRBV2 combines with J gene TRBJ2-2; D is unresolved. Trimming took 4 bases from V and 6 from J, leaving 6 bases between them. The CDR3 sequence is 12 residues long. Germline values: CDR1 SNHLY, CDR2 FYNNEI.

This clonotype appeared many times. The rearrangement joins TRBV11-2 to TRBJ2-7; no firm D call. From germline, CDR1 is SGHAT and CDR2 FQNNGV. V lost 3 bases and J 2 bases, leaving 5 bases between the germline ends. CDR3 length: 12 residues. The CDR3 reads CASSFETYEQYF. Written as DNA, the CDR3 is TGTGCCAGCAGCTTCGAAACCTACGAGCAGTACTTC. Looking up the rest from reference TRBV11-2 and TRBJ2-7 gives the full variable domain: EAGVAQSPRYKIIEKRQSVAFWCNPISGHATLYWYQQILGQGPKLLIQFQNNGVVDDSQLPKDRFSAERLKGVDSTLKIQPAKLEDSAVYLCASSFETYEQYFGPGTRLTVT.

As regards this clonotype: Possible read error: a much larger clone is one base away. The rearrangement uses TRBV20-1 and TRBJ2-5; weak D call: TRBD2 (5 bases). The V gene lost 6 bases and the J gene lost 10 bases, with 18 bases spanning the gap. CDR1 DFQATT and CDR2 SNEGSKA come from the germline V gene (reference sequence). This CDR3 is built from 12 residues. Here the CDR3 reads CSAPPPGWGQYF. For the CDR3, the DNA is TGCAGTGCCCCCCCCCCGGGGTGGGGCCAGTACTTC.

J is TRBJ1-2 and V is TRBV5-1, with D unclear. This CDR3 has 15 amino acids. V dropped 1 base and J dropped 0 bases, with 10 bases sitting between them. Germline-derived CDR1 and CDR2 are SGHRS and YFSETQ. The DNA for the CDR3 is TGCGCCAGCAGCTTGAGCGGCCGAGCTAACTATGGCTACACCTTC. Amino acids: CASSLSGRANYGYTF.

This clonotype was counted between two and nine times. The V gene is TRBV3-1, the J gene TRBJ2-1; 12 bases map to TRBD2. Germline V gives CDR1 LGHDT, CDR2 YNNKEL (reference sequence). The CDR3 consists of 18 residues. V gave up 4 bases and J gave up 5 bases; unmatched junction bases: 12. CDR3: CASSLSRTSGGINNEQFF. CDR3 DNA sequence: TGTGCCAGCAGCCTGAGCCGAACTAGCGGGGGGATTAACAATGAGCAGTTCTTC.

This clonotype was counted many times. The V and J genes are TRBV18 and TRBJ2-7, with 7 bases that match TRBD2. The CDR3 consists of 14 residues. Per germline, CDR1 KGHSH and CDR2 LQKENI. The trim removed 3 bases at V and 0 bases at J, leaving 2 bases unmatched. The CDR3 DNA reads as TGTGCCAGCTCACCTGAGCGGGACTCCTACGAGCAGTACTTC. It yields the protein CASSPERDSYEQYF.

This clonotype was detected a few times. The genes are TRBV12-3 or TRBV12-4 and TRBJ1-3; TRBD1 is a possible D gene (6 bases). The CDR3 runs 14 residues. V was shortened by 7 bases and J by 4 bases, with 14 bases between the two germline ends. CDR3 loop: CASTTGTPGNTIYF. CDR3 DNA: TGTGCCAGCACCACCGGGACACCAGGAAACACCATATATTTT.

This clonotype occurred many times. This chain uses TRBV2 with TRBJ2-4, with TRBD1 identical over 10 bases. CDR1 is SNHLY and CDR2 is FYNNEI in the germline V gene. V was pared by 1 base and J by 6 bases, with 0 bases of the junction left unmatched. The CDR3 is made up of 14 amino acids. CDR3 protein: CASSEGTGGNIQYF. The CDR3 DNA follows: TGTGCCAGCAGTGAAGGGACAGGGGGAAACATTCAGTACTTC.

This clonotype was observed a handful of times. This chain joins TRBV4-2 and TRBJ1-1; D not resolved. V lost 4 bases to trimming and J lost 0 bases, with 12 bases between them. The germline V gene has CDR1 LGHNA and CDR2 YNFKEQ. The CDR3 is 15 amino acids. The CDR3 loop reads CASSPALTMNTEAFF. The CDR3 DNA follows: TGTGCCAGCAGCCCGGCTTTGACGATGAACACTGAAGCTTTCTTT.

The chain uses TRBV10-1 and TRBJ2-5; 11 bases line up with TRBD2. The ends lost 0 bases at V and 4 bases at J; junction bases unmatched: 4. Germline lookup yields CDR1 WNHNN and CDR2 SYGVQD (reference sequence). The CDR3 sequence is 16 residues long. The CDR3: CASSESGLADRETQYF. The CDR3 DNA sequence: TGCGCCAGCAGTGAGTCGGGACTAGCGGATCGAGAGACCCAGTACTTC.

This clonotype was seen a handful of times. This chain joins TRBV10-3 and TRBJ2-2, with a weak D call TRBD1 (6 bases). CDR1 ENHRY and CDR2 SYGVKD come from the germline V gene. Trimming removed 7 bases at V and 2 bases at J, with 14 bases between. The CDR3 covers 15 residues. CDR3 region: CAINLDSINTGELFF. The CDR3 DNA reads TGTGCCATCAACCTGGACAGTATAAACACCGGGGAGCTGTTTTTT.

This clonotype showed up just a few times. The V call is TRBV4-2, the J call TRBJ1-2, with D perhaps TRBD1 (6 bases). Germline CDR1 is LGHNA and CDR2 is YNFKEQ. The V end lost 3 bases, the J end lost 5 bases, and 13 bases lay between the germline ends. The CDR3 has 14 amino acids. The CDR3 sequence is CASSQAGEVYGYTF. In nucleotides, the CDR3 is TGTGCCAGCAGCCAGGCAGGGGAGGTTTATGGCTACACCTTC.

The chain joins TRBV30 to TRBJ1-1; TRBD1 agrees at 9 bases. Germline V gene sequence: CDR1 GTSNPN, CDR2 SVGIG (reference sequence). The CDR3 sequence is 13 residues long. V gave up 7 bases and J gave up 4 bases; unmatched junction bases: 7. The CDR3 DNA reads TGTGCCTTACCGGGACAGGGTTCCACTGAAGCTTTCTTT. It yields the protein CALPGQGSTEAFF.

This clonotype showed up just a few times. V usage is TRBV20-1 and J usage is TRBJ2-3; D is possibly TRBD1 (6 bases). V lost 6 bases to trimming and J lost 4 bases, with 11 bases between them. The CDR3 contains 12 residues. CDR1 and CDR2 (germline): DFQATT, SNEGSKA (reference sequence). In DNA, the CDR3 is TGCAGTGCCTCGGACAGTTCAGATACGCAGTATTTT. Translation: CSASDSSDTQYF.

V gene TRBV29-1 combines with J gene TRBJ1-1; 10 positions agree with TRBD1. The trim removed 6 bases at V and 6 bases at J, leaving 10 bases unmatched. The CDR3 is made up of 14 amino acids. Per germline, CDR1 SQVTM and CDR2 ANQGSEA. CDR3 coding DNA: TGCAGCGTCGGGGGACCGGGACAGGGGCCTGAAGCTTTCTTT. It specifies CSVGGPGQGPEAFF.

V usage is TRBV12-3 or TRBV12-4 and J usage is TRBJ1-3; 7 bases agree with TRBD1. The CDR3 has 12 residues. V trimming: 8 bases; J trimming: 4 bases; junction bases outside the gene matches: 2. The CDR3 protein is CASEDRGNTIYF. CDR3 DNA sequence: TGTGCCAGCGAGGACAGGGGAAACACCATATATTTT.

The chain joins TRBV4-2 to TRBJ2-1; TRBD2 agrees at 11 bases. V lost 11 bases and J lost 6; bases outside the gene matches: 6. Germline values: CDR1 LGHNA, CDR2 YNFKEQ. This CDR3 region has 13 residues. The DNA for the CDR3 is TGTGCCGGGGGTAGCGGGGGGGTCAATGAGCAGTTCTTC. Protein product: CAGGSGGVNEQFF.

The V gene is TRBV5-8, the J gene TRBJ2-2; either TRBD1 or TRBD2 may fit D (6 bases each). Germline CDR1 SGHTS, CDR2 YDEGEE. Trimming stripped 4 bases from V and 0 bases from J, with 13 bases between. This CDR3 has 16 amino acids. CDR3 in amino acids: CASSLTRGANTGELFF. The CDR3 region has the DNA TGTGCCAGCAGCCTCACGAGGGGGGCGAACACCGGGGAGCTGTTTTTT.

In its sample, this clonotype was seen many times. This rearrangement joins TRBV18 to TRBJ1-5; 7 bases match TRBD1. Germline V CDR1 and CDR2: KGHSH, LQKENI. The V gene end was trimmed by 3 bases and the J gene end by 3 bases; junction bases not matched to a gene: 5. The length of the CDR3 is 15 residues. The CDR3 DNA sequence: TGTGCCAGCTCACCGACAGGGAGGAACAATCAGCCCCAGCATTTT. Its translation is CASSPTGRNNQPQHF.

The V and J genes are TRBV19 and TRBJ2-1; D remains ambiguous. V was cut by 1 base and J by 6 bases, with 10 bases left in between. CDR1 is LNHDA, CDR2 SQIVND, per germline (reference sequence). The CDR3 has 14 amino acids. The CDR3 nucleotides read TGTGCCAGTAGTATAGGGATCGCGGTCAATGAGCAGTTCTTC. It yields the protein CASSIGIAVNEQFF.

This clonotype was seen only a few times. This rearrangement joins TRBV6-5 to TRBJ1-5; D remains ambiguous. Germline V gene lookup returns CDR1 MNHEY and CDR2 SVGAGI. V lost 0 bases to trimming and J lost 3 bases, with 9 bases between them. The CDR3 is 15 residues long. CDR3 residues: CASSYSKDPNQPQHF. DNA for the CDR3: TGTGCCAGCAGTTACTCGAAAGACCCCAATCAGCCCCAGCATTTT.

V gene TRBV29-1 combines with J gene TRBJ2-1; 8 nucleotides line up with TRBD1. The germline V gene has CDR1 SQVTM and CDR2 ANQGSEA. The junction had 6 bases not matched to a gene; V was cut back by 4 bases and J by 4 bases. This CDR3 has 14 residues. Here the CDR3 reads CSVVPRDRYNEQFF. The CDR3 DNA reads as TGCAGCGTTGTCCCCCGGGACAGGTACAATGAGCAGTTCTTC.

This clonotype was counted at least ten times. The chain couples TRBV27 to TRBJ2-7; D might be TRBD1 (6 bases). This CDR3 spans 15 amino acids. V was cut by 4 bases and J by 5 bases, with 18 bases left in between. Germline V gene lookup returns CDR1 MNHEY and CDR2 SMNVEV (reference sequence). CDR3 in amino acids: CASSSRDTGKNEQYF. The CDR3 region has the DNA TGTGCCAGCAGTTCCCGGGACACGGGCAAGAACGAGCAGTACTTC.